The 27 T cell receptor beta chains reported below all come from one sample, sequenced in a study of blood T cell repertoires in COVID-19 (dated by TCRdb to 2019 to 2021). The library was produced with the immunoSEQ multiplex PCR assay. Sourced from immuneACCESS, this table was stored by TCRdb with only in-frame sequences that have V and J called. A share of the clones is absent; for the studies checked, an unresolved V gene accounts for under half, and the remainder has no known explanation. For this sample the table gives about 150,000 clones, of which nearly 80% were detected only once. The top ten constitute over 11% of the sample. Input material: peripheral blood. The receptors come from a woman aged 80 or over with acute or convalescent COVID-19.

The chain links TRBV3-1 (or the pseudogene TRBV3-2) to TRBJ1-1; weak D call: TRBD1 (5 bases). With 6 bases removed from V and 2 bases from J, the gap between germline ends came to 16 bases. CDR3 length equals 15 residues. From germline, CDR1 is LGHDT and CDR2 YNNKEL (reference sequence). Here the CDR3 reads CASRSTRRTNTEAFF. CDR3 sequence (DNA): TGTGCCAGCAGGTCGACTCGACGGACAAACACTGAAGCTTTCTTT.

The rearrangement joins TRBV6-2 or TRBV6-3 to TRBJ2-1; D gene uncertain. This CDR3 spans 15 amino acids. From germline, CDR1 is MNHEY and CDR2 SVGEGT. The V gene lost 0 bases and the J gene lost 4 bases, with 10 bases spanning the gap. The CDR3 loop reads CASSYSMAQYNEQFF. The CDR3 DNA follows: TGTGCCAGCAGTTACTCGATGGCCCAGTACAATGAGCAGTTCTTC.

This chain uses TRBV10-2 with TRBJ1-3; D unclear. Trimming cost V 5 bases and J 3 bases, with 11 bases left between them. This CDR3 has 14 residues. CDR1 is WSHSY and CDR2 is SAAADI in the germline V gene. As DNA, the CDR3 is TGCGCCAGCAGTCTTGGAGGGCTTGGAAACACCATATATTTT. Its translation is CASSLGGLGNTIYF.

CDR3 bases: TGTGCCAGCAAGTACAGCAACTACGAGCAGTACTTC. Its protein is CASKYSNYEQYF. This sequence joins TRBV2 and TRBJ2-7; D is unresolved. Germline-derived CDR1 and CDR2 are SNHLY and FYNNEI. The CDR3 length is 12 residues. Trimming stripped 7 bases from V and 3 bases from J, with 10 bases between.

The CDR3 DNA reads as TGTGCCAGCAGCCAGGAGACTAGCGGGAACGACGAGCAGTACTTC. The encoded protein is CASSQETSGNDEQYF. This sequence joins TRBV14 and TRBJ2-7, with 11 bases fitting TRBD2. Germline values: CDR1 SGHDN, CDR2 FVKESK. V shed 3 bases and J 5 bases; nucleotides not matched to a gene: 6. This CDR3 has 15 amino acids.

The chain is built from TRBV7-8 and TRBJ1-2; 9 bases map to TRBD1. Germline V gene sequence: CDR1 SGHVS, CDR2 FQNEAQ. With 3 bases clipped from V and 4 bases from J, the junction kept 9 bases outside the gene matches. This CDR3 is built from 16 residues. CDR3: CASSLGTGPQSYGYTF. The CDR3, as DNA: TGTGCCAGCAGCTTGGGGACAGGGCCCCAGAGCTATGGCTACACCTTC.

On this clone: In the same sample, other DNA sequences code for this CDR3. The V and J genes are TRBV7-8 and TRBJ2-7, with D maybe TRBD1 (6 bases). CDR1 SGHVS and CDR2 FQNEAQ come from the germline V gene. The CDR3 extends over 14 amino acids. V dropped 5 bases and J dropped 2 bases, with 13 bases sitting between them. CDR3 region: CASSTSGVTYEQYF. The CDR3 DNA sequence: TGTGCCAGCAGCACGTCAGGGGTTACCTACGAGCAGTACTTC.

The CDR3 region is CASIQGGSNQPQHF. The CDR3 nucleotides are TGTGCCAGCATCCAGGGGGGTAGCAATCAGCCCCAGCATTTT. J is TRBJ1-5 and V is TRBV6-6; 7 positions agree with TRBD1. J was trimmed by 0 bases and V by 7 bases; bases with no gene match: 3. The CDR3 length is 14 residues. The V gene's germline CDR1 is MNHNY and CDR2 SVGAGI (reference sequence).

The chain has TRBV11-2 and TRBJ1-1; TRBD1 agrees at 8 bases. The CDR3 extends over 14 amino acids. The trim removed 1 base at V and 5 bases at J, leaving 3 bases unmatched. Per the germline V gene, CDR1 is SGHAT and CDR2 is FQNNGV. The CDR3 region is CASSLGGQETEAFF. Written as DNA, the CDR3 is TGTGCCAGCAGCTTAGGGGGACAGGAGACTGAAGCTTTCTTT.

The CDR3, as DNA: TGTGCCAGCAGCACAGGGGAGGACTATGGCTACACCTTC. Its translation is CASSTGEDYGYTF. The chain recombines TRBV2 with TRBJ1-2, with TRBD1 identical over 7 bases. V shed 6 bases, J shed 3 bases, and the junction held 4 bases outside the gene matches. CDR3 length: 13 residues. The germline V gene has CDR1 SNHLY and CDR2 FYNNEI.

Written as DNA, the CDR3 is TGTGCCAGCAGTACAGGGCGGACTGAAGCTTTCTTT. Protein product: CASSTGRTEAFF. This chain joins TRBV12-3 or TRBV12-4 and TRBJ1-1, with a possible D match to TRBD1 (6 bases). CDR3 size: 12 residues. V was trimmed by 5 bases and J by 5 bases, leaving 9 bases between them.

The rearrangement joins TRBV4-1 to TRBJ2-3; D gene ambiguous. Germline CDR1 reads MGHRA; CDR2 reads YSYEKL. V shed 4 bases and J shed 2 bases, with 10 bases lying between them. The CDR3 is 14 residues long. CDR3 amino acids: CASSLNELTDTQYF. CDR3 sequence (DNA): TGCGCCAGCAGCCTTAATGAACTCACAGATACGCAGTATTTT.

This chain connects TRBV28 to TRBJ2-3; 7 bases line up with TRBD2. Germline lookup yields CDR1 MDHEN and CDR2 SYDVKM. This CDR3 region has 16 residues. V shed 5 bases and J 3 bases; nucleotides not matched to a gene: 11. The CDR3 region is CASSAWEGGGTDTQYF. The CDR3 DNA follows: TGTGCCAGCAGTGCCTGGGAGGGAGGAGGTACAGATACGCAGTATTTT.

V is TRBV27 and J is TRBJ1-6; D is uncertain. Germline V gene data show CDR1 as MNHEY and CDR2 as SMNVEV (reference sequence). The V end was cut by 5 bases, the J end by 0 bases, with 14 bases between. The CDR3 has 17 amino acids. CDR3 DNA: TGTGCCAGCAGTGCCCCTCAGGCCCACTCCTATAATTCACCCCTCCACTTT. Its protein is CASSAPQAHSYNSPLHF.

The CDR3: CASSLIAQNNEQFF. CDR3 DNA: TGTGCCAGCAGCTTAATCGCTCAGAACAATGAGCAGTTCTTC. V usage is TRBV11-2 and J usage is TRBJ2-1; D unclear. Deletions cut 2 bases from V and 5 bases from J, with 10 bases between. From germline, CDR1 is SGHAT and CDR2 FQNNGV. This CDR3 is built from 14 residues. The entire variable domain, with the rest obtained from reference TRBV11-2 and TRBJ2-1, is as follows: EAGVAQSPRYKIIEKRQSVAFWCNPISGHATLYWYQQILGQGPKLLIQFQNNGVVDDSQLPKDRFSAERLKGVDSTLKIQPAKLEDSAVYLCASSLIAQNNEQFFGPGTRLTVL.

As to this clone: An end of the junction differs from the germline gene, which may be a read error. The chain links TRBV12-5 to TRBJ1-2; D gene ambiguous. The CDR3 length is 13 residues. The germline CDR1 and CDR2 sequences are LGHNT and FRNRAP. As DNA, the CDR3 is TGTGCTAGTGGTTTGGGGAAATACTATGGCCACACCTTC. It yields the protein CASGLGKYYGHTF.

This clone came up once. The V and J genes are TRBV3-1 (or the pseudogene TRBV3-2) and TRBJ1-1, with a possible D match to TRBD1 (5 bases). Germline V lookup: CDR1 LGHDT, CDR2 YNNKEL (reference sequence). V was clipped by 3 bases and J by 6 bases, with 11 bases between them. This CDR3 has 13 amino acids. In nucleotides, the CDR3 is TGTGCCAGCAGCCAGAAAGGGGTTCCTGAAGCTTTCTTT. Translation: CASSQKGVPEAFF.

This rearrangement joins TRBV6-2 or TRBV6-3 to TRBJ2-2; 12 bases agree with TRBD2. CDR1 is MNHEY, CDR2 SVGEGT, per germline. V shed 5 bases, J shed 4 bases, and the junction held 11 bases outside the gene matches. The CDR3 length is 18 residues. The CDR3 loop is CASSPDLAGGHGTGELFF. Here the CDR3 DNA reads TGTGCCAGCAGTCCGGATCTAGCGGGGGGGCATGGCACCGGGGAGCTGTTTTTT.

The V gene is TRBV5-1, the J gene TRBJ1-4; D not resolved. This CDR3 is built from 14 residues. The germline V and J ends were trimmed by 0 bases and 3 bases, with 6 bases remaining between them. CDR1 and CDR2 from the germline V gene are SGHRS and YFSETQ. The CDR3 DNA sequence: TGCGCCAGCAGCTTGGGGAGAGCTAATGAAAAACTGTTTTTT. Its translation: CASSLGRANEKLFF.

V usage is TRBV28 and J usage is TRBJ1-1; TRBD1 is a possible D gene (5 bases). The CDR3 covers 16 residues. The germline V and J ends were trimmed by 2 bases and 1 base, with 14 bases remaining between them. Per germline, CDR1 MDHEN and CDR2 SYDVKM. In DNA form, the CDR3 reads TGTGCCAGCAGTTTACACGCCGTGGGGGGGAACACTGAAGCTTTCTTT. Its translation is CASSLHAVGGNTEAFF.

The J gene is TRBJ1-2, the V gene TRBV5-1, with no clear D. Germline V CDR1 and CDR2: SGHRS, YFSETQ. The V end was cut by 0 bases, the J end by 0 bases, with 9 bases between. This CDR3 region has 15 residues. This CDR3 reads CASSLALGSNYGYTF. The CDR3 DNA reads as TGCGCCAGCAGCTTGGCCTTGGGCTCTAACTATGGCTACACCTTC.

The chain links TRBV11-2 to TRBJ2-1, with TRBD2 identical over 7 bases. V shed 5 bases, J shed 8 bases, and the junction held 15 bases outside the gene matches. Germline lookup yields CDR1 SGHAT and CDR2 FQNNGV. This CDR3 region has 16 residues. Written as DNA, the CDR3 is TGTGCCAGCAGCGAACCTAGCGGCCCCGGCGGCGATGAGCAGTTCTTC. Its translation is CASSEPSGPGGDEQFF.

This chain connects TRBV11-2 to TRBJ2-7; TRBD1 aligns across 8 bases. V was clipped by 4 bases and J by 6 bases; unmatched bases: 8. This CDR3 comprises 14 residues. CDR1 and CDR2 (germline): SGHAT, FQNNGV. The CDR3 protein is CASSSLDREREQYF. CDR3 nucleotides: TGTGCCAGCAGCTCCCTGGACAGGGAGCGCGAGCAGTACTTC.

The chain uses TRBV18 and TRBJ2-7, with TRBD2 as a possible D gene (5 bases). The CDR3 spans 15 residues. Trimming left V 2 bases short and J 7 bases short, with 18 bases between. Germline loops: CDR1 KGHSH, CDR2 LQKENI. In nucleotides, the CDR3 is TGTGCCAGCTCACCAATAAGGAGGCCCAGTGAGGAGCAGTACTTC. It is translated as CASSPIRRPSEEQYF. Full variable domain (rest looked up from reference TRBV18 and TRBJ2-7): NAGVMQNPRHLVRRRGQEARLRCSPMKGHSHVYWYRQLPEEGLKFMVYLQKENIIDESGMPKERFSAEFPKEGPSILRIQQVVRGDSAAYFCASSPIRRPSEEQYFGPGTRLTVT.

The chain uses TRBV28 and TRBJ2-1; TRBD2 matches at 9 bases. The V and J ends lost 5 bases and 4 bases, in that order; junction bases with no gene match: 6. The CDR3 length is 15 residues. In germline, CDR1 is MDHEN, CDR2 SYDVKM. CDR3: CASSSLAGMYNEQFF. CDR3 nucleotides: TGTGCCAGCAGTAGTCTAGCGGGGATGTACAATGAGCAGTTCTTC.

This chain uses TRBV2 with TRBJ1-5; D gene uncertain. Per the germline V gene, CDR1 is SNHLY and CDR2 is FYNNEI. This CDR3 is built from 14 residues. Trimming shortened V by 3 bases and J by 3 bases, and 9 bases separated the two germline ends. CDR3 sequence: CASSDRGTNQPQHF. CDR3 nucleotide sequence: TGTGCCAGCAGTGATCGGGGTACCAATCAGCCCCAGCATTTT.

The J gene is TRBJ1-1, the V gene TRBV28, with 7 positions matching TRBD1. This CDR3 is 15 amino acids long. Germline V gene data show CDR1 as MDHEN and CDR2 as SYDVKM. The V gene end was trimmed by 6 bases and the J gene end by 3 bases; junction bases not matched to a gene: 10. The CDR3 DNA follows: TGTGCCAGCAGACCCAGCCCACAGGGGTACACTGAAGCTTTCTTT. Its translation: CASRPSPQGYTEAFF.